This TCR beta chain appears in the sequencing data of a study of blood T cell repertoires in COVID-19. The table came from immunoSEQ multiplex PCR; TCRdb's copy has only in-frame clones and leaves some out. In the table there are over 90,000 clones, about 86% of which are singletons. The V end was cut by 1 base, the J end by 3 bases, with 8 bases between. CDR3 length equals 14 residues. Germline CDR1 is SNHLY and CDR2 is FYNNEI. The chain employs TRBV2 and TRBJ2-3; the D is unclear. The sequence came from a woman between 55 and 75 years old in a cohort sampled during active or convalescent COVID-19. The specimen sequenced was peripheral blood. The chain's CDR3 is CASSEGGWTDTQYF. The CDR3 region has the DNA TGTGCCAGCAGTGAAGGCGGCTGGACAGATACGCAGTATTTT.